These T cell receptor beta chains were read from a single sample in a study of cytomegalovirus exposure and HLA in healthy donors. Assay: immunoSEQ multiplex PCR; the TCRdb copy retains only in-frame clones and omits some. The sample lists under 130,000 clones; roughly 80% were seen once. The sample was PBMCs. The receptors shown here come from a man aged 25-45 years in good health and CMV-seropositive. Both conserved end residues are part of each CDR3. D genes are given only for firm matches. The listing skips clone size in some rows; elsewhere it reads once, few, many or a size class.

v_gene,abundance,d_gene,j_gene,CDR3nt,CDR3aa
TRBV5-1,once,.,TRBJ2-1,TGCGCCAGCAGCTTGCCTACGGGTAGATACAATGAGCAGTTCTTC,CASSLPTGRYNEQFF
TRBV5-1,.,.,TRBJ2-2,TGCGCCAGCAGCTTCGACAGTTCCGGGGAGCTGTTTTTT,CASSFDSSGELFF
TRBV29-1,.,TRBD1,TRBJ1-2,TGCAGCGTCGGACAGGGCCTCGGTGGCTACACCTTC,CSVGQGLGGYTF
TRBV7-9,.,.,TRBJ2-5,TGTGCCAGCAGAACCACAGGGAACCAAGAGACCCAGTACTTC,CASRTTGNQETQYF
TRBV27,.,TRBD2,TRBJ2-1,TGTGCCAGCAGAAGCGGGGGGGTCTCGAGCTCCTACAATGAGCAGTTCTTC,CASRSGGVSSSYNEQFF
TRBV5-4,.,.,TRBJ1-1,TGTGCCAGCAGCTTTCAGGGTAATGAAGCTTTCTTT,CASSFQGNEAFF
TRBV2,.,.,TRBJ1-5,TGTGCCAGCAGTGGAGGCAATCAGCCCCAGCATTTT,CASSGGNQPQHF
TRBV6-6,.,.,TRBJ1-6,TGTGCCAGCAGTTCGAGGAGCAGCGGGCTGAATTCACCCCTCCACTTT,CASSSRSSGLNSPLHF
TRBV5-1,.,.,TRBJ2-7,TGCGCCAGCAGGAAGGTCGAGGACTACGAGCAGTACTTC,CASRKVEDYEQYF
TRBV29-1,few,.,TRBJ1-2,TGCAGCGTCTCCGGGGGGGCGGGTGGCTACACCTTC,CSVSGGAGGYTF
TRBV6-1,.,.,TRBJ2-3,TGTGCCAGCAGTGACCGCCTTGACAGTTATGGAGATACGCAGTATTTT,CASSDRLDSYGDTQYF
TRBV5-1,.,.,TRBJ2-5,TGCGCCAGCAGCGTACGACAGGCGGCCCAAGAGACCCAGTACTTC,CASSVRQAAQETQYF
TRBV29-1,.,.,TRBJ1-2,TGCAGCGTCAGGCGGGAAGGGATCGGCGGCTATGGCTACACCTTC,CSVRREGIGGYGYTF
TRBV5-4,once,TRBD1,TRBJ2-1,TGTGCCAGCAGCTCCCCCGGGACAGGGGTCAGCAATGAGCAGTTCTTC,CASSSPGTGVSNEQFF
TRBV7-2,.,TRBD2,TRBJ2-5,TGTGCCAGCAGCTTAGTACTAGCGGGGGGAGAGACCCAGTACTTC,CASSLVLAGGETQYF
TRBV6-5,.,TRBD1,TRBJ1-5,TGTGCCAGCAGGATGTCCGGGACAGAAAATCAGCCCCAGCATTTT,CASRMSGTENQPQHF
TRBV10-2,.,.,TRBJ2-7,TGCGCCAGCAGTGAGTCGGCCAGACGGGGCTACGAGCAGTACTTC,CASSESARRGYEQYF
TRBV29-1,.,.,TRBJ1-2,TGCAGCGTTGAGGCCGGGTCGGGTGACCCCTATGGCTACGCCTTC,CSVEAGSGDPYGYAF
TRBV5-1,.,.,TRBJ1-2,TGCGCCAGCAGCTTGGCAGGGCAGGGGCTGAACTATGGCTACACCTTC,CASSLAGQGLNYGYTF
TRBV4-1,.,.,TRBJ2-2,TGCGCCAGCAGCCAAGTGGGCTTCTCCACCGGGGAGCTGTTTTTT,CASSQVGFSTGELFF